Listed below are T cell receptor beta chains from one sample, sequenced in a study of cytomegalovirus exposure and HLA in healthy donors. The method was immunoSEQ multiplex PCR; TCRdb's version includes in-frame clones alone and lacks a portion of them. The sample consists of 200,000 to 300,000 clones, around four fifths of them appearing once. The sequenced sample consisted of PBMCs. Receptors were obtained from a boy younger than 18 in good health and CMV-seronegative. The CDR3 runs from the conserved cysteine through the conserved F or W.

14	TRBJ1-2	TRBV18	CASSPSLGDYGYTF
15	TRBJ1-1	TRBV18	CASSPRTGRNTEAFF
17	TRBJ2-1	TRBV12-5	CASANPHVISGRDEQFF
12	TRBJ2-7	TRBV9	CASSAGTEEQYF
11	TRBJ1-5	TRBV27	CASSPRGPQHF
16	TRBJ1-1	TRBV7-2	CASSHSGTGANTEAFF
15	TRBJ2-7	TRBV10-3	CAISGSSGGASEQYF
12	TRBJ1-2	TRBV2	CASSRIGGGYTF
15	TRBJ2-1	TRBV9	CASSARQGASNEQFF
18	TRBJ1-1	TRBV5-1	CASSPDPGLVSRDTEAFF
15	TRBJ2-1	TRBV5-4	CASKGSGGLYNEQFF
14	TRBJ2-2	TRBV15	CATSRDRRGGELFF
18	TRBJ1-6	TRBV5-1	CASSRGTGAHSYNSPLHF
20	TRBJ1-4	TRBV4-2	CASSRGLFRDSRLFNEKLFF
13	TRBJ2-2	TRBV27	CASSFLGQRELFF
16	TRBJ2-1	TRBV14	CASSHPTSGTYNEQFF